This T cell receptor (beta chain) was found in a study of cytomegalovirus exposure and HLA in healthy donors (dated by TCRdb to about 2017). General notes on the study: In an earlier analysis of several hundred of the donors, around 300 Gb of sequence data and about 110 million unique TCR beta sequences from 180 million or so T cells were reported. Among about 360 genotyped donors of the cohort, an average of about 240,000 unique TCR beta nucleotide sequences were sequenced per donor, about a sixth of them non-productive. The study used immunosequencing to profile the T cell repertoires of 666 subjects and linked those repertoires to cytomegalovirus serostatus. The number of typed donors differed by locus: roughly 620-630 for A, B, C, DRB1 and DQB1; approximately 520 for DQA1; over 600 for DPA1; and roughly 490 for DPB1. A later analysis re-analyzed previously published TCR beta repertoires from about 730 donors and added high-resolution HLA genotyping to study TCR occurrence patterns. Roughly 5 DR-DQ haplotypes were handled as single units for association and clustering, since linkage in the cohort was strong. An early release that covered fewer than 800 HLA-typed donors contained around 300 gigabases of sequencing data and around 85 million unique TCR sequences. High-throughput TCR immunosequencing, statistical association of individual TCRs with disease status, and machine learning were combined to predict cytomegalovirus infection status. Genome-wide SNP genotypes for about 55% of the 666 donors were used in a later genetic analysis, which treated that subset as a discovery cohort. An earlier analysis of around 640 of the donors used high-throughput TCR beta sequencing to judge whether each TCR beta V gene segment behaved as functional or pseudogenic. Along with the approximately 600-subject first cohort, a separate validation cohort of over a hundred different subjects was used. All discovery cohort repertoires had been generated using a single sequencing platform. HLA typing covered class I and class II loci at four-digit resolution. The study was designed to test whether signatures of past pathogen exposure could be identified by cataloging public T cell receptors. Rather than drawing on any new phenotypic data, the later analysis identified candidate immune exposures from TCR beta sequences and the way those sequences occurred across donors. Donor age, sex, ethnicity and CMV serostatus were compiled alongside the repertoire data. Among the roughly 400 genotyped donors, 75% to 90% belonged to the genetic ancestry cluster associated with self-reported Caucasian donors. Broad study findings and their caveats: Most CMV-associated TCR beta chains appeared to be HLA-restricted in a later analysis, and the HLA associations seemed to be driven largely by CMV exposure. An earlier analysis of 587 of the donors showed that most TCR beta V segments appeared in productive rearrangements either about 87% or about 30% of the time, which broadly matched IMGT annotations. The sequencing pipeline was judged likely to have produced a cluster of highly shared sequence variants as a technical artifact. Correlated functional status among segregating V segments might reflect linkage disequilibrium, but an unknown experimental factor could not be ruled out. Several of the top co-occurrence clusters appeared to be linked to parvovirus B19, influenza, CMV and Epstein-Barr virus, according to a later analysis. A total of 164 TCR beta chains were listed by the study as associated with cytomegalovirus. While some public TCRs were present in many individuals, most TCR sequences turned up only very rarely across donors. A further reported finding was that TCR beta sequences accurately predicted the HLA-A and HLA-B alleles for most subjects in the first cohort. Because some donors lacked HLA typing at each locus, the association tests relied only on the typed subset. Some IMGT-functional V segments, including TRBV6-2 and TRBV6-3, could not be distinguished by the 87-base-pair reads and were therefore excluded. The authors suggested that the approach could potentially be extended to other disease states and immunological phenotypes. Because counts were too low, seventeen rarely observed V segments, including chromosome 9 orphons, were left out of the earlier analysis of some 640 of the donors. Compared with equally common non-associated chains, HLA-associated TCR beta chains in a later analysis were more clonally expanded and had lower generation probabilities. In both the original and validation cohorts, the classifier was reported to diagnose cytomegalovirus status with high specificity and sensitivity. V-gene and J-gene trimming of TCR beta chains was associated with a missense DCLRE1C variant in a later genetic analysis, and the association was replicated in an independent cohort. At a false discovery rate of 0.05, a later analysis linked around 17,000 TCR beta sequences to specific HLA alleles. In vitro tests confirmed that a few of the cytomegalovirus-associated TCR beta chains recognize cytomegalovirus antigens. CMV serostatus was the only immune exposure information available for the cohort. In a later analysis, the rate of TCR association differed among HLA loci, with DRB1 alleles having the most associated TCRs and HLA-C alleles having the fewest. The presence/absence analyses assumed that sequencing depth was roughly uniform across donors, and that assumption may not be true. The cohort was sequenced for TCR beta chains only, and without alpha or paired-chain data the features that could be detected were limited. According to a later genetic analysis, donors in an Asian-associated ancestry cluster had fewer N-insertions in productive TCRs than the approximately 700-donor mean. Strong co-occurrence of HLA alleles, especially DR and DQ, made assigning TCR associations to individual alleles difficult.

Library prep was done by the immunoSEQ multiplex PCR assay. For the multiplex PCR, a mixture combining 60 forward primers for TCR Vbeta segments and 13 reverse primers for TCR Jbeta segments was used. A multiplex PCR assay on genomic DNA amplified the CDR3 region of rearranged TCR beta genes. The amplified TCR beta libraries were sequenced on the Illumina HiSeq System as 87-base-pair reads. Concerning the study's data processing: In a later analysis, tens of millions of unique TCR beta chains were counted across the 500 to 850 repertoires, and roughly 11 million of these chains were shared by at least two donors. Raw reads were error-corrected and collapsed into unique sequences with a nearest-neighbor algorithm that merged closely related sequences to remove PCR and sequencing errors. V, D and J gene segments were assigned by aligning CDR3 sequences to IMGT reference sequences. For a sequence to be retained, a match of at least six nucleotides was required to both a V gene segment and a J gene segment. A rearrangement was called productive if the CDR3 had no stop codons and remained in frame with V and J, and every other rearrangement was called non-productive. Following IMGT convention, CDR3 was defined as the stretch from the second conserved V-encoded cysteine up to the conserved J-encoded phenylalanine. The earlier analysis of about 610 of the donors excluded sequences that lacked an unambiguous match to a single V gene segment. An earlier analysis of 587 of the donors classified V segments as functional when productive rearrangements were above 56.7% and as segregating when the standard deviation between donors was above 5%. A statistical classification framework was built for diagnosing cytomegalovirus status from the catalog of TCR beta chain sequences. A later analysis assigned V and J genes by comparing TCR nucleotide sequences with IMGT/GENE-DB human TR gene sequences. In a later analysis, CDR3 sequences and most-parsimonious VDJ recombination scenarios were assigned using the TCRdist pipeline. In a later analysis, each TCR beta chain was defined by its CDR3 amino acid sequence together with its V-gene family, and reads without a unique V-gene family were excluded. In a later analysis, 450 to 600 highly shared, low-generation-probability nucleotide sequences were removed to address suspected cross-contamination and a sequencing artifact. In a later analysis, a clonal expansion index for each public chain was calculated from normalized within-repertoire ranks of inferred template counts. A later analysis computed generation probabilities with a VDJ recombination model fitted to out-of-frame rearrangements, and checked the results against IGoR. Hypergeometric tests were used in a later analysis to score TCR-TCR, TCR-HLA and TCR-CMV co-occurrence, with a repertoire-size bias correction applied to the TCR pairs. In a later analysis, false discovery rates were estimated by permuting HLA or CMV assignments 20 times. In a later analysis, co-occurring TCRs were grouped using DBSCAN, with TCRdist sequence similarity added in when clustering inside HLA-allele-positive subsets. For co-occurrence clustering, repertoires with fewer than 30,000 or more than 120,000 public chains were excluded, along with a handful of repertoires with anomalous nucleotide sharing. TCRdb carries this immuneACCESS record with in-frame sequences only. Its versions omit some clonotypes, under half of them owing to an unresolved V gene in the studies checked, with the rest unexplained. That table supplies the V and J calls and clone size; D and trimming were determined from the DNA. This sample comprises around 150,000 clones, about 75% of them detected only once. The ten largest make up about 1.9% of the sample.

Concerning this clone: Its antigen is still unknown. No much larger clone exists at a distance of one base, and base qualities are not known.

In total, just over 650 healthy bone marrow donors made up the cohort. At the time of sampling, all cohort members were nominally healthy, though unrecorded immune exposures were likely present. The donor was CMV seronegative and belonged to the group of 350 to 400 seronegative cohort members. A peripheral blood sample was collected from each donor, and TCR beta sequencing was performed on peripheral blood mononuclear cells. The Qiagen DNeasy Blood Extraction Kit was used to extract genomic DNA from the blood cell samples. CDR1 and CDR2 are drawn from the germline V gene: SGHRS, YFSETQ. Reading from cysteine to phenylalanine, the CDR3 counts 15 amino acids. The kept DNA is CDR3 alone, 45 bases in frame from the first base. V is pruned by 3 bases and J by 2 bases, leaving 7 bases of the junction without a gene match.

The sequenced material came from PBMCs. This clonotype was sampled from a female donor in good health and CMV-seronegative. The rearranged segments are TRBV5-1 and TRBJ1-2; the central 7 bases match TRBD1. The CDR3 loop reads CASSYSGRGNYGYTF. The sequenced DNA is TGCGCCAGCAGCTATTCGGGCAGGGGGAACTATGGCTACACCTTC.